The rows below give T cell receptor beta chains drawn from one sample of a study of T-cell reconstitution after alpha-beta-depleted transplantation in children. MiXCR, applied by TCRdb to the PCR reads, yields one record per CDR3 protein. The table has about 400,000 distinct CDR3 sequences, 13% seen once; the top ten hold over 3.5%. The sequenced sample was PBMCs, obtained from the stem cell graft. Receptors originate from a human donor who donated a stem cell graft to a child with Fanconi anemia. Each CDR3 is given with its conserved first and last residue. A D gene is named only where the DNA matches it firmly. A clone size is listed for some rows: how often the clone was seen (once, few, many), or a class if it is expanded.

J gene: TRBJ1-2
CDR3 length: 13
V gene: TRBV11-2
clone size: few
D gene: .
CDR3 protein: CASSLGQSVGYTF
CDR3 DNA: TGTGCCAGCAGCTTAGGACAGTCCGTTGGCTACACCTTC

J gene: TRBJ1-1
CDR3 length: 15
V gene: TRBV6-2/TRBV6-3
clone size: .
D gene: .
CDR3 protein: CASSPIMGRWTEAFF
CDR3 DNA: TGTGCCAGCAGTCCTATCATGGGGCGGTGGACTGAAGCTTTCTTT

J gene: TRBJ1-5
CDR3 length: 13
V gene: TRBV15
clone size: many
D gene: .
CDR3 protein: CATSRGNHQPQHF
CDR3 DNA: TGTGCCACCAGCAGAGGGAATCATCAGCCCCAGCATTTT

J gene: TRBJ1-2
CDR3 length: 14
V gene: TRBV5-6
clone size: few
D gene: .
CDR3 protein: CARLREASNYGYTF
CDR3 DNA: TGTGCCAGGTTAAGGGAGGCATCAAACTATGGCTACACCTTC

J gene: TRBJ1-5
CDR3 length: 12
V gene: TRBV20-1
clone size: many
D gene: TRBD1
CDR3 protein: CSAQTGNQPQHF
CDR3 DNA: TGCAGTGCCCAGACAGGGAATCAGCCCCAGCATTTT

J gene: TRBJ2-5
CDR3 length: 13
V gene: TRBV12-3/TRBV12-4
clone size: .
D gene: .
CDR3 protein: CASSPDFGETQYF
CDR3 DNA: TGTGCCAGCAGCCCGGACTTTGGAGAGACCCAGTACTTC

J gene: TRBJ2-3
CDR3 length: 15
V gene: TRBV10-3
clone size: many
D gene: TRBD1
CDR3 protein: CAISEFGQGQDTQYF
CDR3 DNA: TGTGCCATCAGTGAGTTCGGACAGGGCCAAGATACGCAGTATTTT

J gene: TRBJ2-5
CDR3 length: 15
V gene: TRBV29-1
clone size: .
D gene: TRBD1
CDR3 protein: CSVEETGGAGETQYF
CDR3 DNA: TGCAGCGTTGAAGAGACAGGGGGCGCGGGAGAGACCCAGTACTTC

J gene: TRBJ1-5
CDR3 length: 15
V gene: TRBV6-2/TRBV6-3
clone size: .
D gene: TRBD1
CDR3 protein: CASSPGTGGYQPQHF
CDR3 DNA: TGTGCCAGCAGTCCCGGGACAGGGGGCTATCAGCCCCAGCATTTT

J gene: TRBJ1-1
CDR3 length: 16
V gene: TRBV7-9
clone size: .
D gene: .
CDR3 protein: CASSLGFGTTNTEAFF
CDR3 DNA: TGTGCCAGCAGCTTAGGTTTCGGGACAACGAACACTGAAGCTTTCTTT

J gene: TRBJ1-2
CDR3 length: 12
V gene: TRBV29-1
clone size: few
D gene: .
CDR3 protein: CSATGTAFGYTF
CDR3 DNA: TGCAGCGCTACCGGGACGGCGTTCGGCTACACCTTC

J gene: TRBJ2-3
CDR3 length: 14
V gene: TRBV9
clone size: .
D gene: TRBD2
CDR3 protein: CASSVGSLAGGPYF
CDR3 DNA: TGTGCCAGCAGCGTAGGCTCACTAGCGGGGGGTCCGTATTTT

J gene: TRBJ2-2
CDR3 length: 15
V gene: TRBV27
clone size: many
D gene: TRBD1
CDR3 protein: CASSFVRGYAGELFF
CDR3 DNA: TGTGCCAGCAGTTTTGTCAGGGGGTACGCCGGGGAGCTGTTTTTT

J gene: TRBJ1-5
CDR3 length: 15
V gene: TRBV12-3/TRBV12-4
clone size: .
D gene: TRBD1
CDR3 protein: CASRITGDDNQPQHF
CDR3 DNA: TGTGCCAGCAGAATTACAGGGGATGACAATCAGCCCCAGCATTTT

J gene: TRBJ1-2
CDR3 length: 13
V gene: TRBV30
clone size: few
D gene: .
CDR3 protein: CAWTPRADYGYTF
CDR3 DNA: TGTGCCTGGACCCCGAGGGCAGACTATGGCTACACCTTC

J gene: TRBJ2-5
CDR3 length: 13
V gene: TRBV9
clone size: .
D gene: TRBD1
CDR3 protein: CASSDGQAATQYF
CDR3 DNA: TGTGCCAGCAGCGACGGACAGGCGGCGACCCAGTACTTC

J gene: TRBJ1-5
CDR3 length: 15
V gene: TRBV7-8
clone size: .
D gene: .
CDR3 protein: CASSLGGPGERPQHF
CDR3 DNA: TGTGCCAGCAGCTTAGGGGGGCCAGGCGAACGGCCCCAGCATTTT

J gene: TRBJ2-3
CDR3 length: 13
V gene: TRBV29-1
clone size: many
D gene: TRBD1
CDR3 protein: CSVWDRGTDTQYF
CDR3 DNA: TGCAGCGTTTGGGACAGGGGCACAGATACGCAGTATTTT

J gene: TRBJ2-3
CDR3 length: 17
V gene: TRBV7-2
clone size: many
D gene: TRBD2
CDR3 protein: CASSKSLAGGTTDTQYF
CDR3 DNA: TGTGCCAGCAGCAAGTCTCTAGCGGGGGGGACCACAGATACGCAGTATTTT

J gene: TRBJ2-1
CDR3 length: 16
V gene: TRBV6-2/TRBV6-3
clone size: few
D gene: .
CDR3 protein: CASSPLAASSYNEQFF
CDR3 DNA: TGTGCCAGCAGTCCTTTAGCGGCTAGCTCCTACAATGAGCAGTTCTTC

J gene: TRBJ2-3
CDR3 length: 15
V gene: TRBV9
clone size: many
D gene: TRBD1
CDR3 protein: CASSVGNRGTDTQYF
CDR3 DNA: TGTGCCAGCAGCGTAGGGAACAGGGGTACAGATACGCAGTATTTT

J gene: TRBJ2-1
CDR3 length: 15
V gene: TRBV4-2
clone size: many
D gene: .
CDR3 protein: CASSQAANTYNEQFF
CDR3 DNA: TGTGCCAGCAGCCAAGCAGCTAACACCTACAATGAGCAGTTCTTC

J gene: TRBJ2-1
CDR3 length: 12
V gene: TRBV5-5
clone size: many
D gene: .
CDR3 protein: CASSPLRDEQFF
CDR3 DNA: TGTGCCAGCAGCCCCTTACGGGATGAGCAGTTCTTC

J gene: TRBJ2-4
CDR3 length: 15
V gene: TRBV12-3/TRBV12-4
clone size: .
D gene: TRBD1
CDR3 protein: CASSSRRGLENIQYF
CDR3 DNA: TGTGCCAGCAGTTCCCGCAGGGGGCTGGAAAACATTCAGTACTTC

J gene: TRBJ2-5
CDR3 length: 13
V gene: TRBV5-1
clone size: few
D gene: .
CDR3 protein: CASSAGIGETQYF
CDR3 DNA: TGCGCCAGCAGCGCGGGGATCGGAGAGACCCAGTACTTC

J gene: TRBJ1-2
CDR3 length: 14
V gene: TRBV5-1
clone size: .
D gene: .
CDR3 protein: CASSLIATNYGYTF
CDR3 DNA: TGCGCCAGCAGCTTGATTGCCACTAACTACGGCTACACCTTC

J gene: TRBJ1-1
CDR3 length: 14
V gene: TRBV9
clone size: few
D gene: .
CDR3 protein: CASSVDSGATEAFF
CDR3 DNA: TGTGCCAGCAGCGTAGATTCCGGGGCCACTGAAGCTTTCTTT

J gene: TRBJ2-3
CDR3 length: 16
V gene: TRBV7-2
clone size: once
D gene: TRBD2
CDR3 protein: CASSSSGTRGTDTQYF
CDR3 DNA: TGTGCCAGCAGCTCCTCCGGGACTAGAGGCACAGATACGCAGTATTTT

J gene: TRBJ1-2
CDR3 length: 13
V gene: TRBV12-3/TRBV12-4
clone size: many
D gene: .
CDR3 protein: CASRIMGPGGYTF
CDR3 DNA: TGTGCCAGCAGAATCATGGGGCCCGGGGGCTACACCTTC

J gene: TRBJ1-1
CDR3 length: 15
V gene: TRBV5-1
clone size: .
D gene: TRBD1
CDR3 protein: CASLPGQGNWGEAFF
CDR3 DNA: TGCGCCAGCCTACCGGGACAGGGGAATTGGGGTGAAGCTTTCTTT

J gene: TRBJ2-2
CDR3 length: 16
V gene: TRBV15
clone size: .
D gene: TRBD1
CDR3 protein: CATSRRRDRATGELFF
CDR3 DNA: TGTGCCACCAGCAGACGCCGGGACAGGGCCACCGGGGAGCTGTTTTTT

J gene: TRBJ1-1
CDR3 length: 15
V gene: TRBV20-1
clone size: many
D gene: .
CDR3 protein: CSAIAMKGTNTEAFF
CDR3 DNA: TGCAGTGCCATAGCGATGAAGGGGACGAACACTGAAGCTTTCTTT

J gene: TRBJ2-5
CDR3 length: 13
V gene: TRBV12-3/TRBV12-4
clone size: many
D gene: .
CDR3 protein: CASSLYSQETQYF
CDR3 DNA: TGTGCCAGCAGTTTATACAGTCAAGAGACCCAGTACTTC

J gene: TRBJ1-4
CDR3 length: 13
V gene: TRBV5-1
clone size: many
D gene: .
CDR3 protein: CASSRGGNEKLFF
CDR3 DNA: TGCGCCAGCAGCCGCGGAGGAAACGAAAAACTGTTTTTT

J gene: TRBJ1-4
CDR3 length: 16
V gene: TRBV20-1
clone size: .
D gene: .
CDR3 protein: CSARGMGPLTNEKLFF
CDR3 DNA: TGCAGTGCTAGAGGAATGGGGCCGCTCACTAATGAAAAACTGTTTTTT

J gene: TRBJ2-7
CDR3 length: 14
V gene: TRBV2
clone size: .
D gene: .
CDR3 protein: CASSEPGSSYEQYF
CDR3 DNA: TGTGCCAGCAGTGAACCGGGGTCCTCCTACGAGCAGTACTTC

J gene: TRBJ1-5
CDR3 length: 15
V gene: TRBV7-8
clone size: few
D gene: .
CDR3 protein: CASSFQPNSNQPQHF
CDR3 DNA: TGTGCCAGCAGCTTTCAACCGAATAGCAATCAGCCCCAGCATTTT

J gene: TRBJ1-4
CDR3 length: 15
V gene: TRBV9
clone size: .
D gene: TRBD1
CDR3 protein: CASSVATGTNEKLFF
CDR3 DNA: TGTGCCAGCAGCGTAGCGACAGGGACTAATGAAAAACTGTTTTTT

J gene: TRBJ2-2
CDR3 length: 15
V gene: TRBV20-1
clone size: few
D gene: TRBD2
CDR3 protein: CSAPDPGGNTGELFF
CDR3 DNA: TGCAGTGCCCCAGACCCGGGGGGGAACACCGGGGAGCTGTTTTTT

J gene: TRBJ2-7
CDR3 length: 14
V gene: TRBV27
clone size: .
D gene: TRBD2
CDR3 protein: CASSQTGLSTEQYF
CDR3 DNA: TGTGCCAGCAGCCAAACGGGACTATCCACCGAGCAGTACTTC

J gene: TRBJ2-4
CDR3 length: 14
V gene: TRBV27
clone size: few
D gene: .
CDR3 protein: CASSFGAGRNIQYF
CDR3 DNA: TGTGCCAGCAGTTTTGGGGCAGGACGAAACATTCAGTACTTC

J gene: TRBJ1-2
CDR3 length: 13
V gene: TRBV5-1
clone size: many
D gene: .
CDR3 protein: CASTVSGYSGYTF
CDR3 DNA: TGCGCCAGCACGGTGTCAGGGTACTCTGGCTACACCTTC

J gene: TRBJ2-5
CDR3 length: 15
V gene: TRBV12-3/TRBV12-4
clone size: .
D gene: .
CDR3 protein: CASSLAGHQQETQYF
CDR3 DNA: TGTGCCAGCAGTTTAGCCGGGCACCAGCAAGAGACCCAGTACTTC

J gene: TRBJ2-3
CDR3 length: 14
V gene: TRBV10-2
clone size: few
D gene: TRBD2
CDR3 protein: CASSEGTRTDTQYF
CDR3 DNA: TGCGCCAGCAGTGAAGGGACTAGAACAGATACGCAGTATTTT

J gene: TRBJ2-5
CDR3 length: 15
V gene: TRBV4-3
clone size: .
D gene: TRBD2
CDR3 protein: CASSQDLAGAETQYF
CDR3 DNA: TGCGCCAGCAGCCAAGATCTAGCGGGGGCAGAGACCCAGTACTTC

J gene: TRBJ1-1
CDR3 length: 15
V gene: TRBV5-6
clone size: many
D gene: .
CDR3 protein: CASSRDTGFGTEAFF
CDR3 DNA: TGTGCCAGCAGCCGCGACACAGGGTTTGGCACTGAAGCTTTCTTT

J gene: TRBJ2-5
CDR3 length: 15
V gene: TRBV28
clone size: few
D gene: TRBD2
CDR3 protein: CASSHRGRVGETQYF
CDR3 DNA: TGTGCCAGCAGTCACCGAGGGAGGGTGGGGGAGACCCAGTACTTC

J gene: TRBJ1-1
CDR3 length: 16
V gene: TRBV10-2
clone size: many
D gene: .
CDR3 protein: CASSDTGNSRNTEAFF
CDR3 DNA: TGCGCCAGCAGTGATACAGGGAATTCAAGGAACACTGAAGCTTTCTTT

J gene: TRBJ2-1
CDR3 length: 15
V gene: TRBV6-1
clone size: .
D gene: .
CDR3 protein: CASTLAQGIRNEQFF
CDR3 DNA: TGTGCCAGCACCCTGGCACAGGGCATCAGAAATGAGCAGTTCTTC

J gene: TRBJ1-2
CDR3 length: 15
V gene: TRBV16
clone size: few
D gene: .
CDR3 protein: CASSQVASAGRGYTF
CDR3 DNA: TGTGCCAGCAGCCAAGTAGCCTCTGCCGGCCGTGGCTACACCTTC

J gene: TRBJ2-7
CDR3 length: 12
V gene: TRBV29-1
clone size: .
D gene: .
CDR3 protein: CSVEEAGNEQYF
CDR3 DNA: TGCAGCGTTGAAGAGGCAGGGAACGAGCAGTACTTC

J gene: TRBJ2-4
CDR3 length: 18
V gene: TRBV6-4
clone size: few
D gene: TRBD2
CDR3 protein: CTSSQRLAGSLAKNIQYF
CDR3 DNA: TGTACCAGCAGCCAAAGACTAGCGGGGTCCCTAGCCAAAAACATTCAGTACTTC

J gene: TRBJ2-1
CDR3 length: 16
V gene: TRBV24-1
clone size: .
D gene: .
CDR3 protein: CATSELGAGSYNEQFF
CDR3 DNA: TGTGCCACCAGTGAGCTTGGTGCAGGGTCCTACAATGAGCAGTTCTTC

J gene: TRBJ2-3
CDR3 length: 15
V gene: TRBV5-1
clone size: many
D gene: TRBD2
CDR3 protein: CASTQAGGYTDTQYF
CDR3 DNA: TGCGCCAGCACCCAAGCGGGGGGCTACACAGATACGCAGTATTTT

J gene: TRBJ1-4
CDR3 length: 17
V gene: TRBV5-5
clone size: many
D gene: .
CDR3 protein: CASSYPIQDPLYEKLFF
CDR3 DNA: TGTGCCAGCAGCTACCCGATTCAGGACCCGCTTTATGAAAAACTGTTTTTT

J gene: TRBJ1-1
CDR3 length: 15
V gene: TRBV4-3
clone size: many
D gene: .
CDR3 protein: CASSQGLRLNTEAFF
CDR3 DNA: TGCGCCAGCAGCCAAGGTCTCAGATTGAACACTGAAGCTTTCTTT

J gene: TRBJ2-1
CDR3 length: 12
V gene: TRBV10-3
clone size: many
D gene: TRBD1
CDR3 protein: CAIKTGGNEQFF
CDR3 DNA: TGTGCCATCAAGACAGGGGGTAATGAGCAGTTCTTC

J gene: TRBJ1-5
CDR3 length: 13
V gene: TRBV2
clone size: many
D gene: .
CDR3 protein: CASSESGYQPQHF
CDR3 DNA: TGTGCCAGCAGTGAATCGGGTTATCAGCCCCAGCATTTT

J gene: TRBJ2-3
CDR3 length: 15
V gene: TRBV7-9
clone size: .
D gene: TRBD1
CDR3 protein: CASSFNTGGTHTQYF
CDR3 DNA: TGTGCCAGCAGCTTTAACACAGGGGGCACACATACGCAGTATTTT

J gene: TRBJ1-5
CDR3 length: 14
V gene: TRBV12-3/TRBV12-4
clone size: .
D gene: TRBD1
CDR3 protein: CASSGQGLGQPQHF
CDR3 DNA: TGTGCCAGCAGTGGACAGGGTCTAGGTCAGCCCCAGCATTTT